This section outlines one T cell receptor (beta chain) sequence together with its context. The data derive from a study of blood T cell repertoires in COVID-19. Study background: PBMCs, B-cell-depleted T cells, or T cells provided the cDNA or gDNA that made up the material.

Germline assignment: CDR1 SGHRS and CDR2 YFSETQ. Trimming removed 4 bases from V and 1 base from J, with 11 bases in between. The CDR3 consists of 14 residues. In the study's own analysis: Amplification of reference gene primers provided the estimated nucleated cell counts. TCRdb keeps only in-frame clones here, not all; method: immunoSEQ multiplex PCR. V, J and clone size are taken as reported in that table, and D and trimming were inferred from the DNA itself. The sample yields more than 85,000 clones, approximately 67% seen once. This TCR was recovered from a woman aged 55 to 70 with acute or convalescent COVID-19. Sequenced sample: peripheral blood. The chain uses TRBV5-1 and TRBJ2-5; D might be TRBD2 (6 bases). CDR3 sequence (DNA): TGCGCCAGCAGCAATCGGGGGATCCAAGAGACCCAGTACTTC. Encoded protein: CASSNRGIQETQYF.